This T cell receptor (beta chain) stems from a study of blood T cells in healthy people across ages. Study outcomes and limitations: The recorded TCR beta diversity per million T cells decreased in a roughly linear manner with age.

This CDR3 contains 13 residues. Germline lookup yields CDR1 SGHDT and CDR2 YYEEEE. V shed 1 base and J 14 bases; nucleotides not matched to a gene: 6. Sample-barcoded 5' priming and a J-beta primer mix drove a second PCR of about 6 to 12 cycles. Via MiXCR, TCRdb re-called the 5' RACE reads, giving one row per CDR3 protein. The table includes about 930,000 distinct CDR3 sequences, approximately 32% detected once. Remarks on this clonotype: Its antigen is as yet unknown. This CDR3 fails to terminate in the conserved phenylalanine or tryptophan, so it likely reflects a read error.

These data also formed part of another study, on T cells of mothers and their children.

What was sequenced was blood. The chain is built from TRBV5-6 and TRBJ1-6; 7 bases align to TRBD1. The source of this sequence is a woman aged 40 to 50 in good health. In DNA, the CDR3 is TGTGCCAGCAGCTTGCAGGGGGTCGAATCCCTCCACTGT. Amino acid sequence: CASSLQGVESLHC.